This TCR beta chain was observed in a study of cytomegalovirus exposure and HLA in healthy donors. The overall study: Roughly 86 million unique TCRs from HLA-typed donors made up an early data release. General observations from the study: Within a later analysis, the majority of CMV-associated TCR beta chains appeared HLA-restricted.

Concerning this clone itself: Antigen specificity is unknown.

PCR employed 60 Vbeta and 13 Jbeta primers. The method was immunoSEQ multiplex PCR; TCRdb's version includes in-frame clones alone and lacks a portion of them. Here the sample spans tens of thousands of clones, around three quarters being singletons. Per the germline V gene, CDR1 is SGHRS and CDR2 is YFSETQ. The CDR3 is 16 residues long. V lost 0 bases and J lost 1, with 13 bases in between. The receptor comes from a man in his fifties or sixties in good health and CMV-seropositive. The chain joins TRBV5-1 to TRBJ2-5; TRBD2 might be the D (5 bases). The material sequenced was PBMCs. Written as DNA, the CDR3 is TGCGCCAGCAGCTTGGTCGTTGGAGCGGTCCAAGAGACCCAGTACTTC. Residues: CASSLVVGAVQETQYF.